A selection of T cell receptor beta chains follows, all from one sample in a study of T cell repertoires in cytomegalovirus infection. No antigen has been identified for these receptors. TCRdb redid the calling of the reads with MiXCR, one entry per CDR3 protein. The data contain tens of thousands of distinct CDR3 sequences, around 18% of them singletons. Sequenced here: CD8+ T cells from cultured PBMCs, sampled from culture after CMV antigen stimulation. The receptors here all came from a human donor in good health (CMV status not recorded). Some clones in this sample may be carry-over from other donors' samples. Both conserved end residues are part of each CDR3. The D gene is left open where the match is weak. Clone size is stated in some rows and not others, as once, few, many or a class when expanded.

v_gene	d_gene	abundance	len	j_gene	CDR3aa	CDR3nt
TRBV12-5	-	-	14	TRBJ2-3	CASGPGDRSDTQYF	TGTGCTAGTGGTCCTGGCGATAGGTCAGATACGCAGTATTTT
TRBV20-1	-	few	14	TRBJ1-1	CSAFPDTLNTEAFF	TGCAGTGCTTTTCCCGACACTTTGAACACTGAAGCTTTCTTT
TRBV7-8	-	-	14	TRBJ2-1	CASSLDLTANEQFF	TGTGCCAGCAGCTTGGACTTGACTGCCAATGAGCAGTTCTTC
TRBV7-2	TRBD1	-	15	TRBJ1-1	CASSLTGTGHTEAFF	TGTGCCAGCAGCTTAACCGGGACAGGGCACACTGAAGCTTTCTTT
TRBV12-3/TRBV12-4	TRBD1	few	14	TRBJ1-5	CASSPTGGGQPQHF	TGTGCCAGCAGCCCTACAGGGGGCGGACAGCCCCAGCATTTT
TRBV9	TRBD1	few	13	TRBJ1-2	CASSASDREGYTF	TGTGCCAGCAGCGCCTCGGACAGGGAGGGCTACACCTTC
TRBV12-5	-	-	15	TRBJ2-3	CASGLGRTSTDTQYF	TGTGCTAGTGGTTTGGGCCGTACTTCCACAGATACGCAGTATTTT
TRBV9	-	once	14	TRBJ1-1	CASSAEGVETEAFF	TGTGCCAGCAGCGCGGAGGGGGTGGAAACTGAAGCTTTCTTT
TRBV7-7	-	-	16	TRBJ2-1	CASSPTHGWGDNEQFF	TGTGCCAGCAGCCCAACCCACGGTTGGGGTGACAATGAGCAGTTCTTC
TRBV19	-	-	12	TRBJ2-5	CASKQGSETQYF	TGTGCCAGTAAGCAGGGATCTGAGACCCAGTACTTC